These T cell receptor beta chains were read from a single sample in a study of cytomegalovirus exposure and HLA in healthy donors. The method was immunoSEQ multiplex PCR; TCRdb's version includes in-frame clones alone and lacks a portion of them. The repertoire holds roughly 100,000 clones, with 83% as singletons. The sequenced material came from PBMCs. The receptors were gathered from a man in his late teens or twenties in good health and CMV-seronegative. Both conserved end residues are part of each CDR3. Fields, in order: J gene, V gene, CDR3 protein.

j_gene: TRBJ2-1; v_gene: TRBV6-6; CDR3aa: CASTPGTPYNEQFF
j_gene: TRBJ2-7; v_gene: TRBV28; CDR3aa: CASADRGLEQYF
j_gene: TRBJ2-7; v_gene: TRBV7-8; CDR3aa: CASSLAVRYSGIHEQYF
j_gene: TRBJ2-7; v_gene: TRBV10-3; CDR3aa: CASSVAGVGNYEQYF
j_gene: TRBJ1-1; v_gene: TRBV9; CDR3aa: CASSERGGTVTEAFF
j_gene: TRBJ1-5; v_gene: TRBV10-3; CDR3aa: CAISESRGVRQPQHF
j_gene: TRBJ2-5; v_gene: TRBV5-4; CDR3aa: CASSLGWEGRKTQYF
j_gene: TRBJ2-1; v_gene: TRBV6-5; CDR3aa: CASTLRGGGLREQFF
j_gene: TRBJ2-7; v_gene: TRBV7-9; CDR3aa: CASSLGAGLDYEQYF
j_gene: TRBJ2-1; v_gene: TRBV12-5; CDR3aa: CASGLGTGGNNEQFF